This T cell receptor beta chain was captured by sequencing in a study of cytomegalovirus exposure and HLA in healthy donors. Study-wide results and caveats: Some V segments, TRBV6-2 and TRBV6-3 among them, were indistinguishable and were therefore excluded. From TCR beta sequences, most subjects' HLA-A and HLA-B alleles were reportedly predicted accurately.

Turning to this clone: Its antigen is currently unknown.

This CDR3 is 11 amino acids long. V lost 2 bases to trimming and J lost 6 bases, with 8 bases between them. Germline V gene lookup returns CDR1 DFQATT and CDR2 SNEGSKA (reference sequence). The PCR ran on 60 Vbeta and 13 Jbeta primers. Measured with immunoSEQ multiplex PCR; TCRdb has only the in-frame clones, and not every one. The table has about 200,000 clones, more than 60% seen once. V usage is TRBV20-1 and J usage is TRBJ2-7; tentatively, D is TRBD1 (5 bases). This TCR was recovered from a middle-aged man in good health and CMV-seronegative. Material: PBMCs. The CDR3: CSARQGPEQYF. The CDR3 DNA is TGCAGTGCTAGACAGGGTCCCGAGCAGTACTTC.